Described below is a single T cell receptor (beta chain) sequence and its context. Clones were sequenced by immunoSEQ multiplex PCR, and TCRdb holds only the in-frame ones, with some missing. The sample lists millions of clones, approximately 94% occurring once. This CDR3 is built from 16 residues. Germline V gene data show CDR1 as SGHVT and CDR2 as SQSDAQ. Trimming at V came to 1 base and at J to 1 base, leaving 6 bases not matched to a gene. CD8 cells classed as naive were CD45RO-negative and positively selected for CCR7, excluding terminally differentiated effector memory CD45RA+ cells. Recent vaccinations or acute infections were absent in the healthy HIV-negative adult donors. The source of the sample is a study of shared clonotypes between healthy human individuals.

This clonotype was obtained from a man younger than 30 in good health. Some clones in this sample may be carry-over from other donors' samples. The chain is built from TRBV7-4 and TRBJ2-7; TRBD1 matches 8 bases. The sample taken for sequencing was naive CD8+ T cells from PBMCs. Written as DNA, the CDR3 is TGTGCCAGCAGCTTAGGGTGCACAGGGGGATCCTACGAGCAGTACTTC. It specifies CASSLGCTGGSYEQYF.